The 3 T cell receptor beta chains reported below all come from one sample, sequenced in a study of blood T cells in healthy people across ages (dated by TCRdb to about 2015). Receptors were amplified or captured by 5' RACE. TCRdb lists the instrument as Illumina HiSeq 2500. The second PCR ran for about 7 to 11 cycles and used a J-beta primer mix along with a sample-barcoded 5' primer. TCRdb reran the public reads through fastp at Q25 and MiXCR, keeping productive beta chains. Rows matching on CDR3 protein sequence are summarized as one entry with the most common DNA and genes. Here the sample has hundreds of thousands of distinct CDR3 sequences; around 32% occur a single time. The top ten clones comprise approximately 15% of the sample. The sequenced sample consisted of blood. Every receptor here comes from a woman at least 80 years old in good health. Donor details come from another sample of the same person, matched by shared clones.

This clonotype was seen a handful of times. A single base separates this from a much larger clone, so it may be a read error. It is unclear where the CDR3 begins or ends on the DNA, so no DNA is shown, and the CDR3 is as TCRdb lists it. The chain links TRBV30 to TRBJ1-4; no check of the table's D call, TRBD1, against the DNA was made. The CDR3 is made up of 13 amino acids, end residues included. Germline V lookup: CDR1 GTSNPN, CDR2 SVGIG (reference sequence). The CDR3 reads CAWGTGTNEKRFF.

About this clonotype itself: A much more abundant neighbour one base away suggests this may be a read error. V gene TRBV18 combines with J gene TRBJ2-3; 10 bases fit TRBD1. The CDR3 consists of 15 residues. Per germline, CDR1 KGHSH and CDR2 LQKENI. Here the CDR3 reads CVSSPDRGLTDTQYF. The CDR3 DNA sequence: TGTGTCAGCTCACCAGACAGGGGGCTCACAGATACGCAGTATTTT.

Details on this clonotype: Possible read error: a much larger clone is one base away. The chain joins TRBV2 to TRBJ1-2; D possibly corresponds to TRBD1 (5 bases). V was cut by 2 bases and J by 10 bases, with 11 bases left in between. Germline V lookup: CDR1 SNHLY, CDR2 FYNNEI. The CDR3 runs to 12 residues. In nucleotides, the CDR3 is TGTGCCAGCAGTGAAAGGGCAGGGAACTACACCTTC. This gives the protein CASSERAGNYTF.